This T cell receptor (beta chain) was obtained from a study of blood T cell repertoires in COVID-19 (dated by TCRdb to 2018 to 2021). Describing the broader study: Collaborator samples came from the United States, Italy and Spain and covered acute and convalescent phases of COVID-19. The material from the prospective study consisted of cDNA or gDNA derived from T cells, B-cell-depleted T cells, or PBMCs. The dataset comprised deeply sampled blood TCRbeta repertoires from subjects exposed to, actively infected with, or recovered from COVID-19. A freely available public database, intended as a resource for researchers studying the immune response to SARS-CoV-2, is where the repertoires were released. Samples were obtained from the ongoing ImmuneRACE study (first 160 participants) and from 1,254 subjects provided by 6 global collaborators. Sample metadata almost always included a de-identified subject ID, COVID-19 status, age in years and sex. HLA class I and class II types, where available, came from metadata supplied by the sample provider rather than from assay-based typing.

The collaborating institutions used their own protocols to collect whole blood in K2EDTA tubes. For TCRbeta analysis, collaborators shipped samples in one of three forms: frozen whole blood, isolated PBMCs, or DNA extracted from either of those sample types. Comments on this clone: This clone's antigen is unknown. Base qualities were left out, and no much larger clone turns up one base away.

Here V drops 2 bases and J drops 5 bases, and the junction holds 7 bases not matched to any gene. From the cysteine up to the phenylalanine, the CDR3 has a length of 16 residues. Only the CDR3 part of the read is kept: 48 bases, read in frame from the first base. In the germline V gene, CDR1 corresponds to SGHRS and CDR2 to YFSETQ. TCRbeta CDR3 regions were amplified from genomic DNA by means of the immunoSEQ Assay, a bias-controlled multiplex PCR. The paper's data handling went like this. The number of nucleated cells in each sample was estimated by amplification of reference gene primers within the assay. To quantify the absolute abundance of each unique TCRbeta CDR3 rearrangement, sequence reads were collapsed and filtered. For each sample, productive Simpson clonality was calculated as the square root of Simpson's diversity index over productive rearrangements. The table comes from immuneACCESS by way of TCRdb, which keeps in-frame sequences with V and J called. Part of the clones is missing from these tables; in studies checked, under half for an unresolved V gene and the rest for unknown reasons. The V and J calls and clone size are taken from that table; D and trimming were inferred from the DNA. The sample table lists just under 70,000 clones, about nine tenths of them with a count of one. The ten largest clones add up to more than 8% of the sample.

The paper as a whole reports these results and caveats: The quantity of clinical and demographic metadata differed by source and by participant and was supplied without curation.

The sequence came from a man younger than 45 with acute or convalescent COVID-19. The rearranged segments are TRBV5-1 and TRBJ1-6; TRBD1 aligns with 7 central bases. The sample comprised peripheral blood. At the DNA level, the sequence is TGCGCCAGCAGCTTCAACAGGGGCTCGGATAATTCACCCCTCCACTTT. Its protein is CASSFNRGSDNSPLHF.